This note documents a single TCR beta chain sequence. The target antigen is unknown. This entry comes from a study of cytotoxic CD8 clonotypes in ibrutinib-treated CLL. The germline CDR1 and CDR2 sequences are MGHRA and YSYEKL. V was pared by 3 bases and J by 3 bases, with 4 bases of the junction left unmatched. The CDR3 extends over 14 amino acids. Broader study findings: Clonality was elevated at ibrutinib response and had returned toward baseline at progression. Public clonotypes, found uncommonly, either contracted or stayed stable on treatment.

Clones were read by immunoSEQ multiplex PCR, and TCRdb kept only the in-frame ones, dropping some. Among about 160,000 clones listed, around 80% were seen once. This specimen was PBMCs, taken after 24 months of ibrutinib treatment. The V call is TRBV4-1, the J call TRBJ2-5, with 7 nucleotides matching TRBD2. The clonotype originates from a human donor with chronic lymphocytic leukemia. This CDR3 reads CASSHLGTKETQYF. The CDR3 coding sequence is TGCGCCAGCAGCCACCTCGGGACTAAAGAGACCCAGTACTTC.